Each of the 27 T cell receptor beta chains below was sequenced from the same sample in a study of long-term antiretroviral therapy in people with HIV. The assay used was immunoSEQ (version v3.0), run at survey level. Here immunoSEQ multiplex PCR was the method, and the copy in TCRdb shows in-frame clones only, minus some. The repertoire has about 16,000 clones, approximately 90% of them found once; the top ten carry 12%. Sample: unsorted PBMCs, taken 0.7 years before starting antiretroviral therapy. These receptors were obtained from a man aged 45 to 65 with HIV.

The rearrangement joins TRBV28 to TRBJ1-5, with 8 positions matching TRBD1. CDR3 length: 15 amino acids. Trimming at V came to 6 bases and at J to 0 bases, leaving 4 bases not matched to a gene. The germline V gene has CDR1 MDHEN and CDR2 SYDVKM. CDR3 amino acids: CASRQGGFSNQPQHF. CDR3 DNA sequence: TGTGCCAGCAGACAGGGGGGGTTTAGCAATCAGCCCCAGCATTTT.

V and J are TRBV7-7 and TRBJ2-4; 10 bases are shared with TRBD1. The germline gives CDR1 SSHAT, CDR2 FNYEAQ (reference sequence). This CDR3 is 20 amino acids long. The J segment lost 0 bases and the V segment lost 5 bases, leaving 16 bases of the junction unmatched. CDR3 protein: CASSATRPGQGIIAKNIQYF. Here the CDR3 DNA reads TGTGCCAGCAGCGCAACCCGACCGGGACAGGGGATTATAGCCAAAAACATTCAGTACTTC.

This clone was seen only once. CDR3 coding DNA: TGTGCCAGCAGTTTCCCGGGCGGTCAGCCCCAGCATTTT. Encoded protein: CASSFPGGQPQHF. V gene TRBV28 combines with J gene TRBJ1-5; D not resolved. Trimming pared 3 bases from V and 6 bases from J, leaving 9 bases between. Germline V gene sequence: CDR1 MDHEN, CDR2 SYDVKM. CDR3 size: 13 residues. Filled out from reference TRBV28 and TRBJ1-5, the complete variable domain reads DVKVTQSSRYLVKRTGEKVFLECVQDMDHENMFWYRQDPGLGLRLIYFSYDVKMKEKGDIPEGYSVSREKKERFSLILESASTNQTSMYLCASSFPGGQPQHFGDGTRLSIL.

The chain uses TRBV4-1 and TRBJ2-5; no reliable D call. Trimming cost V 0 bases and J 0 bases, with 8 bases left between them. Germline lookup yields CDR1 MGHRA and CDR2 YSYEKL. The CDR3 consists of 15 residues. The CDR3 region is CASSQEPGYQETQYF. The CDR3 coding sequence is TGCGCCAGCAGCCAAGAGCCTGGGTACCAAGAGACCCAGTACTTC.

This clone has just a few counts. The CDR3 loop reads CASGSGGYTF. For the CDR3, the DNA is TGTGCCAGCGGATCGGGAGGCTACACCTTC. The chain links TRBV6-5 to TRBJ1-2; D ambiguous. The CDR3 covers 10 residues. Looked up from germline, CDR1 is MNHEY and CDR2 is SVGAGI. V was shortened by 8 bases and J by 8 bases, with 9 bases between the two germline ends.

The chain carries TRBV5-4 and TRBJ2-5; 12 bases line up with TRBD2. Trimming at V came to 5 bases and at J to 3 bases, leaving 2 bases not matched to a gene. The CDR3 runs to 14 residues. CDR1 and CDR2 from the germline V gene are SGHNT and YYREEE (reference sequence). The CDR3 spells CASRLAGGEETQYF. CDR3 bases: TGTGCCAGCAGACTAGCGGGGGGTGAAGAGACCCAGTACTTC.

The rearrangement links TRBV27 to TRBJ1-3; D is unresolved. There are 14 residues in the CDR3. CDR1 is MNHEY and CDR2 is SMNVEV in the germline V gene (reference sequence). Trimming took off 10 bases at V and 0 bases at J, with 13 bases between the two ends. CDR3: CATPPRGSGNTIYF. The CDR3 DNA follows: TGTGCCACACCGCCCCGGGGCTCTGGAAACACCATATATTTT.

V is TRBV6-5 and J is TRBJ1-1, with D unclear. This CDR3 contains 13 residues. Trimming took off 1 base at V and 4 bases at J, with 7 bases between the two ends. Germline V gives CDR1 MNHEY, CDR2 SVGAGI. CDR3 sequence (DNA): TGTGCCAGCAGTTACTTCGGTAGCACTGAAGCTTTCTTT. Its translation is CASSYFGSTEAFF.

With regard to this clone: Its ends do not fully match the called genes, so a read error is possible. The chain is built from TRBV11-3 and TRBJ2-5; 11 bases are a match to TRBD1. This CDR3 is built from 16 residues. Per the germline V gene, CDR1 is SGHNT and CDR2 is YENEEA. The CDR3 loop reads CASSPGQGAVQGTQYF. In DNA, the CDR3 is TGTGCCAGCAGCCCAGGACAGGGGGCGGTTCAAGGGACCCAGTACTTC. The full variable domain, in which reference TRBV11-3 and TRBJ2-5 provide the parts outside the CDR3, is EAGVVQSPRYKIIEKKQPVAFWCNPISGHNTLYWYLQNLGQGPELLIRYENEEAVDDSQLPKDRFSAERLKGVDSTLKIQPAELGDSAVYLCASSPGQGAVQGTQYFGPGTRLLVL.

The chain has TRBV5-5 and TRBJ1-1, with 8 nucleotides matching TRBD1. Germline values: CDR1 SGHKS, CDR2 YYEKEE (reference sequence). The CDR3 length is 13 residues. The J segment lost 4 bases and the V segment lost 2 bases, leaving 1 base of the junction unmatched. CDR3 bases: TGTGCCAGCAGCTTCGACAGGGGCACTGAAGCTTTCTTT. The encoded protein is CASSFDRGTEAFF.

The chain combines TRBV7-8 with TRBJ1-2, with D tentatively TRBD1 (6 bases). V lost 2 bases to trimming and J lost 5 bases, with 15 bases between them. CDR1 is SGHVS, CDR2 FQNEAQ, per germline. The CDR3 loop spans 15 amino acids. The CDR3 DNA follows: TGTGCCAGCAGCTTATTGGGGGCGCTTCGGTATGGCTACACCTTC. Its protein product is CASSLLGALRYGYTF.

The V and J genes are TRBV11-3 and TRBJ2-3; D unclear. The CDR3 spans 14 residues. CDR1 and CDR2 (germline): SGHNT, YENEEA. Trimming left V 4 bases short and J 3 bases short, with 11 bases between. The CDR3 DNA is TGTGCCAGCAGCTCGGGCCGGGCGACAGATACGCAGTATTTT. It specifies CASSSGRATDTQYF. The full variable domain, in which reference TRBV11-3 and TRBJ2-3 provide the parts outside the CDR3, is EAGVVQSPRYKIIEKKQPVAFWCNPISGHNTLYWYLQNLGQGPELLIRYENEEAVDDSQLPKDRFSAERLKGVDSTLKIQPAELGDSAVYLCASSSGRATDTQYFGPGTRLTVL.

This sequence joins TRBV5-1 and TRBJ1-1; 9 bases are a match to TRBD1. This CDR3 contains 14 residues. Germline CDR1 reads SGHRS; CDR2 reads YFSETQ. Trimming at V came to 4 bases and at J to 4 bases, leaving 5 bases not matched to a gene. CDR3 nucleotide sequence: TGCGCCAGCAGCCGGGGACAGGGAACCACTGAAGCTTTCTTT. It codes for CASSRGQGTTEAFF.

This chain joins TRBV18 and TRBJ1-1; D is perhaps TRBD1 (5 bases). The germline CDR1 and CDR2 sequences are KGHSH and LQKENI. V gave up 3 bases and J gave up 1 base, with 6 bases separating them. This CDR3 contains 13 residues. The CDR3 DNA sequence: TGTGCCAGCTCACCCCAGGGGAACACTGAAGCTTTCTTT. As protein: CASSPQGNTEAFF.

V is TRBV9 and J is TRBJ1-2; D remains ambiguous. V lost 0 bases and J 2 bases, leaving 26 bases between the germline ends. The length of the CDR3 is 20 residues. The germline gives CDR1 SGDLS, CDR2 YYNGEE. DNA of the CDR3: TGTGCCAGCAGCGTAGTGGCAGGAGATTTGGAGATTGATTTCAACTATGGCTACACCTTC. Its protein product is CASSVVAGDLEIDFNYGYTF.

This chain uses TRBV6-5 with TRBJ2-2; D not certain. CDR1 is MNHEY and CDR2 is SVGAGI in the germline V gene. CDR3 length: 16 residues. Trimming shortened V by 0 bases and J by 0 bases, and 8 bases separated the two germline ends. The DNA of the CDR3 is TGTGCCAGCAGTTACTCCAGAGATACGAACACCGGGGAGCTGTTTTTT. As protein: CASSYSRDTNTGELFF.

V usage is TRBV7-9 and J usage is TRBJ1-1; D gene unclear. This CDR3 is 12 amino acids long. The V gene's germline CDR1 is SEHNR and CDR2 FQNEAQ (reference sequence). The V end was cut by 2 bases, the J end by 7 bases, with 8 bases between. The CDR3 reads CASSLNSLEAFF. Written as DNA, the CDR3 is TGTGCCAGCAGCTTAAATTCCCTTGAAGCTTTCTTT.

V gene TRBV6-1 combines with J gene TRBJ1-5; 8 bases are shared with TRBD1. This CDR3 spans 16 amino acids. Losses at the gene ends were 4 bases for V and 2 bases for J; bases not matched to a gene: 7. Per the germline V gene, CDR1 is MNHNS and CDR2 is SASEGT. DNA of the CDR3: TGTGCCAGCAGTGTTACAGGGGGGCTGGGCAATCAGCCCCAGCATTTT. Its translation is CASSVTGGLGNQPQHF.

The chain uses TRBV5-1 and TRBJ2-7, with 9 positions matching TRBD2. The CDR3 has 16 amino acids. From germline, CDR1 is SGHRS and CDR2 YFSETQ. Trimming removed 0 bases from V and 3 bases from J; junction bases left unmatched: 7. This CDR3 is CASSLAQSGRLYEQYF. For the CDR3, the DNA is TGCGCCAGCAGCTTGGCCCAAAGCGGGAGGCTCTACGAGCAGTACTTC.

This chain joins TRBV7-9 and TRBJ1-1; the D is unclear. From germline, CDR1 is SEHNR and CDR2 FQNEAQ (reference sequence). There are 14 residues in the CDR3. The germline V and J ends were trimmed by 7 bases and 4 bases, with 16 bases remaining between them. CDR3 sequence (DNA): TGTGCCAGCATCACAGACCGCCTGGGCACTGAAGCTTTCTTT. It codes for CASITDRLGTEAFF.

The rearrangement uses TRBV7-2 and TRBJ2-1, with D maybe TRBD1 (6 bases). Germline V gene sequence: CDR1 SGHTA, CDR2 FQGNSA. Trimming stripped 2 bases from V and 4 bases from J, with 12 bases between. The CDR3 extends over 15 amino acids. CDR3 in DNA: TGTGCCAGCAGCTTAATGACAGGCCCTTACAATGAGCAGTTCTTC. Protein: CASSLMTGPYNEQFF.

The V and J genes are TRBV7-9 and TRBJ1-3; D is uncertain. CDR1 and CDR2 from the germline V gene are SEHNR and FQNEAQ (reference sequence). The ends were cut back, 2 bases at V and 0 bases at J, with 5 bases in the middle. The CDR3 totals 14 residues. The CDR3 nucleotides read TGTGCCAGCAGCTTAAAGAGCTCTGGAAACACCATATATTTT. Protein: CASSLKSSGNTIYF.

The genes are TRBV18 and TRBJ2-5, with TRBD1 matching 7 bases. This CDR3 spans 14 amino acids. V shed 3 bases, J shed 5 bases, and the junction held 6 bases outside the gene matches. CDR1 is KGHSH and CDR2 is LQKENI in the germline V gene. This CDR3 reads CASSPSKGAETQYF. The DNA of the CDR3 is TGTGCCAGCTCACCCTCGAAGGGGGCTGAGACCCAGTACTTC.

The rearrangement uses TRBV18 and TRBJ2-3, with 7 bases identical to TRBD2. Germline CDR1 KGHSH, CDR2 LQKENI. CDR3 length: 16 amino acids. The trim removed 1 base at V and 3 bases at J, leaving 7 bases unmatched. This CDR3 is CASSPRGAGATDTQYF. CDR3 nucleotide sequence: TGTGCCAGCTCACCACGAGGTGCGGGAGCGACAGATACGCAGTATTTT.

This chain connects TRBV10-3 to TRBJ1-1, with TRBD1 identical over 9 bases. V lost 7 bases and J lost 5; bases outside the gene matches: 8. Germline assignment: CDR1 ENHRY and CDR2 SYGVKD. This CDR3 contains 14 residues. CDR3 nucleotides: TGTGCCATCACTCGGACAGGGGAAAAGACTGAAGCTTTCTTT. This translates into CAITRTGEKTEAFF.

V gene TRBV9 combines with J gene TRBJ2-6; the D call may be TRBD1 or TRBD2 (5 bases each). The CDR3 is 18 amino acids. Per germline, CDR1 SGDLS and CDR2 YYNGEE. V was shortened by 4 bases and J by 0 bases, with 17 bases between the two germline ends. CDR3 in DNA: TGTGCCAGCAGCTTTAACCGGGACGCCAGCTCTGGGGCCAACGTCCTGACTTTC. It translates to CASSFNRDASSGANVLTF.

CDR3 DNA sequence: TGCGCCAGCAGCTTGGAAGTTAATTCACCCCTCCACTTT. Amino acids: CASSLEVNSPLHF. The chain is built from TRBV5-1 and TRBJ1-6; D remains ambiguous. CDR1 is SGHRS and CDR2 is YFSETQ in the germline V gene. The germline V and J ends were trimmed by 0 bases and 6 bases, with 4 bases remaining between them. The CDR3 runs 13 residues.